This T cell receptor beta chain came from a study of T cell responses to AZD1222 COVID-19 vaccine. The study's findings and limits: A reported finding is that nearly half of spike-specific TCRs target unmutated variant regions. Breadth and depth of Spike-specific TCRs rose after two AZD1222 doses.

The CDR3 covers 16 residues. Germline V CDR1 and CDR2: SGHRS, YFSETQ. The ends lost 3 bases at V and 0 bases at J; junction bases unmatched: 2. This table comes from immunoSEQ multiplex PCR, and its TCRdb copy is limited to in-frame clones, with some not included. The sample shows roughly 150,000 clones, 87% of them seen only once. A single count supports this clone. Its antigen is unknown. The receptor comes from an adult who received the AZD1222 COVID-19 vaccine. The genes are TRBV5-1 and TRBJ2-7; 14 nucleotides line up with TRBD2. The sequencing used peripheral blood, collected 28 days after the second AZD1222 dose. This chain's CDR3 is CASSYGTSGSSYEQYF. DNA of the CDR3: TGCGCCAGCAGCTACGGGACTAGCGGGAGCTCCTACGAGCAGTACTTC.